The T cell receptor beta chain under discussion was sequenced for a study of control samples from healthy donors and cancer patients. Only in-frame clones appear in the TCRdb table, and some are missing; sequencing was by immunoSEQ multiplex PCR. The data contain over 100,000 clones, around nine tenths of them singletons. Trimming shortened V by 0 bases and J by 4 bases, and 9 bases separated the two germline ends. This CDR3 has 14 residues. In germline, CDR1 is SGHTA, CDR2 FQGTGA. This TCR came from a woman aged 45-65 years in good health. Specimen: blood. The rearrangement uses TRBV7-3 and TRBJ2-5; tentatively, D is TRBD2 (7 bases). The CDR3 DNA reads TGTGCCAGCAGCTTAACCGCGGGGGCAGAGACCCAGTACTTC. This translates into CASSLTAGAETQYF.